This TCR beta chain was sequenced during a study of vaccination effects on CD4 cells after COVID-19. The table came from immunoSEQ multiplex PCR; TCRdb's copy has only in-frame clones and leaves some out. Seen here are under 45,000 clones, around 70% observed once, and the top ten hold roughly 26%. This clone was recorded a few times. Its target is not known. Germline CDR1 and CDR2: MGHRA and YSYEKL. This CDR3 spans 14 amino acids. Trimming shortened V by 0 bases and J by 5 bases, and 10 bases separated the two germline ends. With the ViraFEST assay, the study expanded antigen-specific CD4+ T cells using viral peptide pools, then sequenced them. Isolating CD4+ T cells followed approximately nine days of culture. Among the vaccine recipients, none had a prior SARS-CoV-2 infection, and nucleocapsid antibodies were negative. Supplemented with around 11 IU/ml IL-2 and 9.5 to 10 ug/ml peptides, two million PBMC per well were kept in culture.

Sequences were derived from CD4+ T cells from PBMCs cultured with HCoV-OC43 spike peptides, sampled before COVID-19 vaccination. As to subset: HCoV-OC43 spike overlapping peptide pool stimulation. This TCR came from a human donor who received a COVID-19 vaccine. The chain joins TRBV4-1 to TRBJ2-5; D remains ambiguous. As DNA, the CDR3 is TGCGCCAGCAGCCAAGATTCGCTATCGGAGACCCAGTACTTC. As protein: CASSQDSLSETQYF.